This T cell receptor beta chain was sequenced in a study of cytomegalovirus exposure and HLA in healthy donors. Study in general: A prior study identified approximately 110 million unique TCR beta sequences from about 200 million T cells. The study, taken as a whole, reports: Later genetic work tied a missense DCLRE1C variant to beta-chain V and J trimming.

A remark on this clone: Its cognate antigen is unknown.

The CDR3 is 12 amino acids. V gave up 1 base and J gave up 8 bases, with 8 bases separating them. The germline V gene has CDR1 SEHNR and CDR2 FQNEAQ (reference sequence). Primers for the PCR totalled 60 Vbeta and 13 Jbeta. Data came from immunoSEQ multiplex PCR; TCRdb stores just in-frame clones and leaves some out. Its clone listing holds more than 95,000 clones. The receptor was isolated from a man in his forties or fifties in good health and CMV-seronegative. The gene calls are TRBV7-9 and TRBJ1-2, with D possibly TRBD1 on 5 matching bases. Sequencing was performed on PBMCs. The CDR3 protein is CASSLGGLGYTF. CDR3 DNA: TGTGCCAGCAGCTTAGGGGGCCTAGGCTACACCTTC.